The clone carrying this T cell receptor (beta chain) showed up just a few times. Trimming shortened V by 1 base and J by 5 bases, and 9 bases separated the two germline ends. Per the germline V gene, CDR1 is SNHLY and CDR2 is FYNNEI. This CDR3 is 14 amino acids long. The sample is drawn from a study of patients and donors after allogeneic stem cell transplantation. MiXCR, applied by TCRdb to the RT-PCR reads, yields one record per CDR3 protein. The table records some 960,000 distinct CDR3 sequences, over 15% of them present only once. The source of this sequence is a human donor who was either an allogeneic HSCT recipient or a stem cell or donor lymphocyte infusion donor (not recorded which). It is not recorded whose cells these are; they may come from a transplant donor. The chain carries TRBV2 and TRBJ2-1; D gene ambiguous. Sequencing was carried out using blood, either unsorted or a sorted T cell fraction (not recorded which). The CDR3 is CASSEEVYHNEQFF. The CDR3 region has the DNA TGTGCCAGCAGTGAAGAGGTCTACCACAATGAGCAGTTCTTC.